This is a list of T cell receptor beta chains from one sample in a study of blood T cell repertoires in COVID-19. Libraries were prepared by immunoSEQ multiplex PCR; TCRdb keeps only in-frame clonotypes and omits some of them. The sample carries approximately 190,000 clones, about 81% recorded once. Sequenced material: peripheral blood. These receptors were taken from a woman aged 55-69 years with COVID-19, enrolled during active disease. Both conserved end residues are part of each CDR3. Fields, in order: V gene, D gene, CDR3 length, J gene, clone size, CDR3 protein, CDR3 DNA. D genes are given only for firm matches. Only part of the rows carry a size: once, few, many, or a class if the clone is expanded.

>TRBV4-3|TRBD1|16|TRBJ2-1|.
CASSQDPRGSYNEQFF
TGCGCCAGCAGCCAAGATCCCAGGGGGAGTTACAATGAGCAGTTCTTC
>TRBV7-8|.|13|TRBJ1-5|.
CASTVTGNQPQHF
TGTGCCAGCACTGTAACAGGCAATCAGCCCCAGCATTTT
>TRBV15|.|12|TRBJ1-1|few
CATSRDWVEAFF
TGTGCCACCAGCAGGGACTGGGTTGAAGCTTTCTTT
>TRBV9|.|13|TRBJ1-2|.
CASSGTANYGYTF
TGTGCCAGCAGCGGGACAGCTAACTATGGCTACACCTTC
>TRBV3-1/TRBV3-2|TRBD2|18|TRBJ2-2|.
CASSHHRTGLAGTGELFF
TGTGCCAGCAGCCACCACCGGACGGGACTAGCGGGGACCGGGGAGCTGTTTTTT
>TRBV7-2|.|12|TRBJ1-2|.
CASSSTDYGYTF
TGTGCCAGCAGCTCAACGGACTATGGCTACACCTTC
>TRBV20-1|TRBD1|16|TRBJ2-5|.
CSAIDEVGQGQETQYF
TGCAGTGCTATTGACGAGGTTGGACAGGGACAGGAGACCCAGTACTTC
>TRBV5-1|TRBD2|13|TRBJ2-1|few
CASTGRVRNEQFF
TGCGCCAGCACTGGGAGGGTAAGAAATGAGCAGTTCTTC
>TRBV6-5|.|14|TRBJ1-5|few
CASTRGGWDQPQHF
TGTGCCAGCACCCGCGGGGGATGGGACCAGCCCCAGCATTTT
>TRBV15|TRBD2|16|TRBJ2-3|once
CATSRDPSGSTDTQYF
TGTGCCACCAGCAGGGACCCTAGCGGGAGCACAGATACGCAGTATTTT
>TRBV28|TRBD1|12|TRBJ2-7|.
CATGTGSYEQYF
TGTGCCACCGGGACAGGGTCGTACGAGCAGTACTTC
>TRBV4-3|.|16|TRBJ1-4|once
CASSQVPPRGGEKLFF
TGCGCCAGCAGCCAAGTCCCACCTCGGGGAGGGGAAAAACTGTTTTTT
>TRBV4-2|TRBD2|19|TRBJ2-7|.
CASSQDQRLAERISYEQYF
TGTGCCAGCAGCCAAGATCAGAGACTAGCGGAGAGAATTTCCTACGAGCAGTACTTC
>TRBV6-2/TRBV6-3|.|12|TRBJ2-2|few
CASSTNTGELFF
TGTGCCAGCAGTACTAACACCGGGGAGCTGTTTTTT
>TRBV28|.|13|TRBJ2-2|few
CATQGRNTGELFF
TGTGCCACCCAGGGGCGGAACACCGGGGAGCTGTTTTTT
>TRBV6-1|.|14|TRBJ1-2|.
CASSESGNADGYTF
TGTGCCAGCAGTGAATCGGGTAATGCAGATGGCTACACCTTC
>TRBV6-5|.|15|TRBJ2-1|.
CASSNRARGRNEQFF
TGTGCCAGCAGTAACCGGGCCCGGGGAAGAAATGAGCAGTTCTTC
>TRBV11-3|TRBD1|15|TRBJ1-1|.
CASSAGDREGTEAFF
TGTGCCAGCAGCGCAGGGGACAGGGAAGGCACTGAAGCTTTCTTT
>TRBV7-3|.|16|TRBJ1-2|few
CASTNSAGRGLGGYTF
TGTGCCAGCACCAATTCCGCGGGCAGGGGATTGGGTGGCTACACCTTC
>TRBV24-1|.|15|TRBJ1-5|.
CATSGGGASNQPQHF
TGTGCCACCAGTGGGGGGGGCGCGAGCAATCAGCCCCAGCATTTT
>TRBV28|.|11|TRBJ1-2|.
CAGAGLYGYTF
TGTGCCGGGGCGGGACTCTATGGCTACACCTTC
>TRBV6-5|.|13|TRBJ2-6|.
CASKTPGANVLTF
TGTGCCAGCAAGACTCCCGGGGCCAACGTCCTGACTTTC
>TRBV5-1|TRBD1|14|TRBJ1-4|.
CASSSRQGGEKLFF
TGCGCCAGCAGCTCCCGACAGGGCGGCGAAAAACTGTTTTTT
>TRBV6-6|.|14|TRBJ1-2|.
CASTRTDPNYGYTF
TGTGCCAGCACACGGACAGATCCTAACTATGGCTACACCTTC
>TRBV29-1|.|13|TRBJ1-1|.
CSVATGGNTEAFF
TGCAGCGTTGCAACGGGGGGGAACACTGAAGCTTTCTTT
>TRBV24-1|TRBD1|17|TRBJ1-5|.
CATSDSQPGQNNQPQHF
TGTGCCACCAGTGATTCGCAACCGGGACAGAACAATCAGCCCCAGCATTTT
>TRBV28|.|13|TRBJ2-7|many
CASSSISSYEQYF
TGTGCCAGCAGCTCTATCTCCTCCTACGAGCAGTACTTC
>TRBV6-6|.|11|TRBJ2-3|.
CASSAGYEQYF
TGTGCCAGCAGTGCAGGATATGAGCAGTATTTT
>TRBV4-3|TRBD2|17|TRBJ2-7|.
CASSQGTSGASSYEQYF
TGCGCCAGCAGCCAAGGGACTAGCGGGGCAAGCTCCTACGAGCAGTACTTC
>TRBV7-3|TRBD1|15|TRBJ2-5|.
CASSSTGTGVETQYF
TGTGCCAGCAGCTCTACCGGGACAGGGGTAGAGACCCAGTACTTC
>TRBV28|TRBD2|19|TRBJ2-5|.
CASSLGLAGVAGRQETQYF
TGTGCCAGCAGTTTGGGACTAGCGGGAGTGGCCGGAAGGCAAGAGACCCAGTACTTC
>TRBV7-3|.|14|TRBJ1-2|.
CASSPGQSRGGYTF
TGTGCCAGCAGCCCAGGACAGTCACGGGGAGGCTACACCTTC
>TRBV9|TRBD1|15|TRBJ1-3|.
CASSGGQGSGNTIYF
TGTGCCAGCAGCGGGGGACAGGGTTCTGGAAACACCATATATTTT
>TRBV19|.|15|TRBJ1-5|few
CASSIDPGGNQPQHF
TGTGCCAGTAGTATAGACCCTGGGGGGAATCAGCCCCAGCATTTT
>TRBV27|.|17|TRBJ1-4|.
CASSSSLRRATNEKLFF
TGTGCCAGCAGTTCATCCCTCCGGCGGGCAACTAATGAAAAACTGTTTTTT
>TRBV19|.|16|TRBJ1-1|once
CASSIPRGRGNTEAFF
TGTGCCAGTAGTATACCCCGCGGCAGGGGGAACACTGAAGCTTTCTTT
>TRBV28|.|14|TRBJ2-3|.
CASSLAASTDTQYF
TGTGCCAGCAGTTTGGCTGCTAGCACAGATACGCAGTATTTT
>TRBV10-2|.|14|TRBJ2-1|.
CATRLGSSYNEQFF
TGCGCCACCCGACTCGGGAGCTCCTACAATGAGCAGTTCTTC
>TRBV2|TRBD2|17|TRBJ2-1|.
CASSLVGGRSSYNEQFF
TGTGCCAGCAGTCTCGTGGGGGGGAGGAGCTCCTACAATGAGCAGTTCTTC
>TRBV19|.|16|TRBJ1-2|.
CASSSDRPRNFYGYTF
TGTGCCAGTAGTTCGGACAGACCGAGGAATTTCTATGGCTACACCTTC
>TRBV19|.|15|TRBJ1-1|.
CASSITGPLDTEAFF
TGTGCCAGTAGTATTACAGGCCCCCTAGACACTGAAGCTTTCTTT
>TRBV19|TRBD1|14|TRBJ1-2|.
CASSGQAANYGYTF
TGTGCCAGTAGTGGACAGGCCGCTAACTATGGCTACACCTTC
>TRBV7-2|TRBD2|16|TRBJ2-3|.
CASSLTGLAATDTQYF
TGTGCCAGCAGCTTAACCGGACTAGCGGCGACAGATACGCAGTATTTT
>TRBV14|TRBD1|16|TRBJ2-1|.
CASSQGGQGIWNEQFF
TGTGCCAGCAGCCAAGGGGGACAGGGGATATGGAATGAGCAGTTCTTC
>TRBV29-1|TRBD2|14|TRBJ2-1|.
CSVSSGGSYNEQFF
TGCAGCGTTTCTAGCGGGGGCTCCTACAATGAGCAGTTCTTC
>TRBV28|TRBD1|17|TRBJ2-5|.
CASSSYQRDSHQETQYF
TGTGCCAGCAGCAGCTATCAACGGGACAGCCACCAAGAGACCCAGTACTTC
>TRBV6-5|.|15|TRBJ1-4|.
CASSDAGGLNEKLFF
TGTGCCAGCAGCGACGCGGGGGGCCTTAATGAAAAACTGTTTTTT
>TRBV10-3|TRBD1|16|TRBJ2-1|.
CAISESERQGNNEQFF
TGTGCCATCAGTGAGTCTGAGAGACAGGGAAACAATGAGCAGTTCTTC
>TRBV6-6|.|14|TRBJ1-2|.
CASSYSHPTDGYTF
TGTGCCAGCAGTTACTCCCACCCCACGGATGGCTACACCTTC
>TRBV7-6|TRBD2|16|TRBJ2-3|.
CASSSWTSERTDTQYF
TGTGCCAGCAGCTCGTGGACTAGCGAGCGCACAGATACGCAGTATTTT
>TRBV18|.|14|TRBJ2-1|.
CASSERTSYNEQFF
TGTGCCAGCTCAGAGAGGACTTCCTACAATGAGCAGTTCTTC
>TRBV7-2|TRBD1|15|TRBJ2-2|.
CASNRQGADTGELFF
TGTGCCAGCAACCGACAGGGGGCCGACACCGGGGAGCTGTTTTTT
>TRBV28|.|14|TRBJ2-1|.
CASSPSDRYNEQFF
TGTGCCAGCAGCCCGTCGGACAGATACAATGAGCAGTTCTTC
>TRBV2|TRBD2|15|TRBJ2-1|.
CASSEGAGGGPGQFF
TGTGCCAGCAGTGAAGGGGCGGGAGGGGGCCCCGGGCAGTTCTTC
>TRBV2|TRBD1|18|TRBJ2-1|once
CASSPMPGSGGLGNEQFF
TGTGCCAGCAGCCCTATGCCTGGGTCAGGGGGCTTAGGGAATGAGCAGTTCTTC
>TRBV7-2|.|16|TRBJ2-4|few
CASSLGGLGAKNIQYF
TGTGCCAGCAGCTTAGGCGGGTTAGGGGCCAAAAACATTCAGTACTTC
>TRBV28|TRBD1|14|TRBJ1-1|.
CASTTNSGGKGAFF
TGTGCCAGCACAACCAACTCAGGGGGAAAAGGAGCTTTCTTT
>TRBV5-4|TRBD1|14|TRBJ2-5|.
CASSGQGYQETQYF
TGTGCCAGCAGCGGACAGGGCTACCAAGAGACCCAGTACTTC